This TCR beta chain was recorded in a study of blood T cells in healthy people across ages. Study background: For every two T cells, template switching captured about one barcoded beta molecule.

The CDR3 runs to 12 residues. The ends were cut back, 3 bases at V and 3 bases at J, with 6 bases in the middle. Germline CDR1 and CDR2: SEHNR and FQNEAQ (reference sequence). Primers used in a second PCR of about 6 to 12 cycles were a sample-barcoded 5' primer and a J-beta primer mix. TCRdb re-called the 5' RACE reads with MiXCR, one entry per CDR3 protein. In the table there are 750,000 to 950,000 distinct CDR3 sequences, roughly 26% of which are singletons. The data also belong to a second study, concerning T cells of mothers and their children. That work contributes: The donors comprised a handful of children and their three healthy Caucasian mothers. The study obtained over 8 million TCR beta CDR3 reads per mother and around 3 million per child.

The sample taken for sequencing was blood. The TCR sequence derives from a boy between 10 and 17 years old in good health. This chain uses TRBV7-9 with TRBJ2-7; no clear D gene. CDR3 protein: CASSLMNYEQYF. Here the CDR3 DNA reads TGTGCCAGCAGCTTGATGAACTACGAGCAGTACTTC.